The 3 T cell receptor beta chains presented below share a single source sample, sequenced in a study of graft-versus-host responses after intestinal transplantation. Profiling relied on immunoSEQ multiplex PCR, and the TCRdb table lists in-frame clones only, not all of them. The sample holds more than 50,000 clones, about 90% seen once. This material consisted of PBMCs, taken 650 to 680 days after intestinal transplant. Receptors were obtained from a human patient who received an intestinal transplant, so some T cells may come from the graft donor.

A few counts support this clone. The chain combines TRBV30 with TRBJ1-2; D unresolved. V shed 5 bases and J shed 6 bases, with 4 bases lying between them. This CDR3 has 9 residues. Per the germline V gene, CDR1 is GTSNPN and CDR2 is SVGIG (reference sequence). CDR3 coding DNA: TGTGCCTGGGATGATGGCTACACCTTC. This codes for CAWDDGYTF.

V and J are TRBV6-6 and TRBJ1-1, with 8 bases aligning to TRBD1. CDR3 length: 14 amino acids. Germline lookup yields CDR1 MNHNY and CDR2 SVGAGI (reference sequence). The junction had 8 bases not matched to a gene; V was cut back by 8 bases and J by 3 bases. In nucleotides, the CDR3 is TGTGCCAGCTCAGCAGGGGGCATGGACACTGAAGCTTTCTTT. Its protein product is CASSAGGMDTEAFF.

V usage is TRBV7-9 and J usage is TRBJ2-2; D gene ambiguous. Trimming took off 5 bases at V and 3 bases at J, with 10 bases between the two ends. The germline V gene encodes CDR1 SEHNR and CDR2 FQNEAQ (reference sequence). The CDR3 is 14 amino acids. The CDR3 is CASSLPGHTGELFF. CDR3 DNA: TGTGCCAGCAGCCTTCCTGGGCACACCGGGGAGCTGTTTTTT.